One and the same sample provided the 23 T cell receptor beta chains below, sequenced in a study of T cells in Graves' hyperthyroidism and ophthalmopathy. From RNA transcripts, TCR beta CDR3 regions were amplified. Initially, a first-round RT-PCR of the TCR CDR3 employed the HTBI primer set. TCRdb analysed the multiplex PCR reads with MiXCR anew, one entry per CDR3 protein. Of 40,000 to 60,000 distinct CDR3 sequences listed, less than 50% are singletons. The sequenced material came from blood. These receptors were obtained from a woman between 45 and 65 years old with Graves' ophthalmopathy.

A remark on this clonotype: An end of the junction does not agree with germline; a read error may underlie this. The rearrangement uses TRBV7-9 and TRBJ1-4; possible D gene TRBD1, 6 bases. The CDR3 contains 14 residues. CDR1 and CDR2 from the germline V gene are SEHNR and FQNEAQ (reference sequence). The CDR3: CAGSRAGAEEKLFF. Written as DNA, the CDR3 is TGTGCCGGCAGCCGTGCGGGGGCGGAGGAAAAACTGTTTTTT.

About this clonotype itself: A much larger clone is a single base away; this may be a read error. The CDR3 nucleotides are TGCGCCAGCAGCCAGGACAAGGGGTCCACCGGGGAGCTGCTTTTT. This sequence encodes CASSQDKGSTGELLF. The chain uses TRBV4-1 and TRBJ2-2; D is tentatively TRBD1 or TRBD2 (5 bases each). Per germline, CDR1 MGHRA and CDR2 YSYEKL. The CDR3 consists of 15 residues.

The rearrangement links TRBV9 to TRBJ1-1, with 8 bases matching TRBD1. Germline V gene data show CDR1 as SGDLS and CDR2 as YYNGEE. This CDR3 comprises 14 residues. Germline trimming cut 3 bases from V and 3 bases from J; bases unmatched to any gene: 4. The DNA of the CDR3 is TGTGCCAGCAGCGAGGGGACAGGAGACACTGAAGCTTTCTTT. Its protein is CASSEGTGDTEAFF.

There are many counts of this clonotype. The chain combines TRBV2 with TRBJ2-5; tentatively, D is TRBD1 (5 bases). Trimming took off 5 bases at V and 2 bases at J, with 6 bases between the two ends. Germline V gene sequence: CDR1 SNHLY, CDR2 FYNNEI. This CDR3 has 12 residues. CDR3 residues: CASSRQQETQYF. The CDR3 bases are TGTGCCAGCAGTAGACAGCAAGAGACCCAGTACTTC.

Judged by abundance, this clonotype is medium-sized. The V and J genes are TRBV29-1 and TRBJ1-3; D is unresolved. V lost 4 bases and J lost 0, with 7 bases in between. Germline CDR1 and CDR2: SQVTM and ANQGSEA. The CDR3 spans 13 residues. In DNA, the CDR3 is TGCAGCGTTGTGGCCAACTCTGGAAACACCATATATTTT. It specifies CSVVANSGNTIYF.

This sequence joins TRBV10-3 and TRBJ1-2; the D gene is possibly TRBD1 (5 bases). V gave up 2 bases and J gave up 0 bases, with 10 bases separating them. Looked up from germline, CDR1 is ENHRY and CDR2 is SYGVKD. CDR3 size: 15 residues. DNA for the CDR3: TGTGCCATCAGTGAGCTACAGGCCTCTAACTATGGCTACACCTTC. This gives the protein CAISELQASNYGYTF.

With regard to this clonotype: A much larger clone differs from this one at a single base, so this may be a read error. This CDR3 is missing its conserved last phenylalanine or tryptophan, likely due to a read error. This rearrangement joins TRBV28 to TRBJ1-2, with 8 bases lining up with TRBD1. V lost 6 bases to trimming and J lost 3 bases; unmatched junction nucleotides: 15. The CDR3 totals 17 residues. Germline V CDR1 and CDR2: MDHEN, SYDVKM. CDR3 amino acids: CASRSGGAAVLYYGYTI. The CDR3 nucleotides read TGTGCCAGCAGATCAGGGGGCGCGGCTGTATTGTACTATGGCTACACCATC.

This clonotype was picked up many times. The DNA for the CDR3 is TGCAGTGCCCCGGGCACTGAAGCTTTCTTT. This codes for CSAPGTEAFF. The rearrangement uses TRBV20-1 and TRBJ1-1, with D uncertain. CDR1 and CDR2 from the germline V gene are DFQATT and SNEGSKA (reference sequence). The V gene lost 6 bases and the J gene lost 4 bases, with 6 bases spanning the gap. The CDR3 consists of 10 residues.

This clonotype was recorded once. The rearrangement links TRBV9 to TRBJ1-6, with D unresolved. Deletions cut 1 base from V and 6 bases from J, with 8 bases between. The CDR3 loop spans 14 amino acids. CDR1 SGDLS and CDR2 YYNGEE come from the germline V gene. CDR3 region: CASSVQAGNSPLHF. CDR3 nucleotides: TGTGCCAGCAGCGTACAGGCCGGTAATTCACCCCTCCACTTT.

This clonotype has ten or more counts. V and J are TRBV6-1 and TRBJ2-3; D remains ambiguous. Germline V CDR1 and CDR2: MNHNS, SASEGT. The CDR3 has 13 amino acids. V lost 8 bases and J 2 bases, leaving 11 bases between the germline ends. Here the CDR3 reads CASGLGHTDTQYF. CDR3 bases: TGTGCCAGCGGGCTAGGCCACACAGATACGCAGTATTTT.

V usage is TRBV9 and J usage is TRBJ1-5; the match to TRBD1 covers 7 bases. CDR1 and CDR2 from the germline V gene are SGDLS and YYNGEE. This CDR3 region has 15 residues. V lost 0 bases and J lost 9; bases outside the gene matches: 9. As DNA, the CDR3 is TGTGCCAGCAGCGTAGAGGGACAGCCCGATCGGCCCCAGCATTTT. It yields the protein CASSVEGQPDRPQHF.

The chain has TRBV7-6 and TRBJ2-1, with 7 bases fitting TRBD2. Germline V gene data show CDR1 as SGHVS and CDR2 as FNYEAQ. The junction had 10 bases not matched to a gene; V was cut back by 6 bases and J by 5 bases. The CDR3 extends over 15 amino acids. Here the CDR3 reads CASRDPTSLDNEQFF. As DNA, the CDR3 is TGTGCCAGCAGAGATCCGACTAGCCTGGACAATGAGCAGTTCTTC.

The chain is built from TRBV2 and TRBJ2-7; 11 bases line up with TRBD2. J gave up 9 bases and V 3 bases, and 4 bases lay outside the gene matches. Per germline, CDR1 SNHLY and CDR2 FYNNEI. The length of the CDR3 is 13 residues. The CDR3 DNA sequence: TGTGCCAGCAGTGAGAATAGCGGGAGGGGGCAGTACTTC. It yields the protein CASSENSGRGQYF.

V gene TRBV29-1 combines with J gene TRBJ1-1, with TRBD1 matching over 10 bases. V shed 5 bases and J 4 bases; nucleotides not matched to a gene: 7. CDR3 length: 14 residues. Per germline, CDR1 SQVTM and CDR2 ANQGSEA. For the CDR3, the DNA is TGCAGCGTTAGGACAGGGGGTTTGGTCACTGAAGCTTTCTTT. Translating gives CSVRTGGLVTEAFF. Filled out from reference TRBV29-1 and TRBJ1-1, the complete variable domain reads SAVISQKPSRDICQRGTSLTIQCQVDSQVTMMFWYRQQPGQSLTLIATANQGSEATYESGFVIDKFPISRPNLTFSTLTVSNMSPEDSSIYLCSVRTGGLVTEAFFGQGTRLTVV.

Points on this clonotype: The final CDR3 position lacks the conserved phenylalanine or tryptophan, pointing to a likely read error. Because the CDR3's place on the DNA is in doubt, the DNA is left out and the CDR3 is given as listed by TCRdb. V is TRBV10-2 and J is TRBJ2-2; the listed D gene, TRBD1, was not tested against the DNA. The CDR3 has 14 residues if both end residues are counted. The germline V gene has CDR1 WSHSY and CDR2 SAAADI. This CDR3 is CASSRGGNTGELLL.

This clonotype has at least ten counts. J is TRBJ2-1 and V is TRBV6-4; D is perhaps TRBD1 or TRBD2 (5 bases each). The CDR3 consists of 15 residues. Germline CDR1 MRHNA, CDR2 SNTAGT. Trimming cost V 5 bases and J 5 bases, with 16 bases left between them. As DNA, the CDR3 is TGTGCCAGCAGTCCGACCTGGGACCTTGACAATGAGCAGTTCTTC. Its protein product is CASSPTWDLDNEQFF.

The sample holds many counts of this clonotype. The J gene is TRBJ2-7, the V gene TRBV24-1; no clear D. Trimming shortened V by 4 bases and J by 3 bases, and 6 bases separated the two germline ends. The CDR3 extends over 12 amino acids. CDR1 and CDR2 from the germline V gene are KGHDR and SFDVKD. The CDR3 spells CATSELGYEQYF. The CDR3, as DNA: TGTGCCACCAGTGAGTTGGGCTACGAGCAGTACTTC.

To note about this clonotype: At one of its ends the junction is not consistent with the germline gene, which may arise from a read error. The genes are TRBV5-8 and TRBJ1-1; 9 bases are a match to TRBD1. Looked up from germline, CDR1 is SGHTS and CDR2 is YDEGEE. The CDR3 length is 16 residues. CDR3 amino acids: CASRPETGGVNTEAFF. The DNA for the CDR3 is TGTGCCAGTCGACCCGAGACAGGGGGAGTGAACACGGAAGCTTTCTTT.

Comment on this clonotype: The CDR3 carries no conserved terminal phenylalanine or tryptophan, so it likely arises from a read error. The chain couples TRBV12-3 or TRBV12-4 to TRBJ2-7, with TRBD2 matching 11 bases. V shed 6 bases and J 3 bases; nucleotides not matched to a gene: 4. The CDR3 is 14 amino acids. CDR3 amino acids: CASSHGTSGYEQYL. The CDR3 coding sequence is TGTGCCAGCAGCCACGGGACTAGCGGCTACGAGCAGTACCTC.

Concerning this clonotype itself: Lacking the conserved final phenylalanine or tryptophan, this CDR3 likely reflects a read error. The chain employs TRBV10-3 and TRBJ1-2; 9 nucleotides line up with TRBD1. Germline CDR1 and CDR2: ENHRY and SYGVKD. This CDR3 region has 14 residues. As DNA, the CDR3 is TGTGCCATCAGTGGGACAGGGGACGACTATGACTACACCTCC. Translated: CAISGTGDDYDYTS.

This clonotype was seen repeatedly, ten times or more. The chain joins TRBV19 to TRBJ2-1; D is perhaps TRBD2 (6 bases). In germline, CDR1 is LNHDA, CDR2 SQIVND (reference sequence). The length of the CDR3 is 15 residues. Trimming stripped 0 bases from V and 2 bases from J, with 8 bases between. Here the CDR3 DNA reads TGTGCCAGTAGTATAGAAGGAGGGCCCTACAATGAGCAGTTCTTC. This translates into CASSIEGGPYNEQFF.

In its sample, this clonotype was seen many times. The V gene is TRBV6-5, the J gene TRBJ2-2; possibly TRBD2 for D (5 bases). The CDR3 extends over 15 amino acids. CDR1 and CDR2 from the germline V gene are MNHEY and SVGAGI. Trimming cost V 0 bases and J 4 bases, with 9 bases left between them. CDR3 sequence reads: CASSYSKDSTGELFF. CDR3 bases: TGTGCCAGCAGTTACTCGAAGGACTCCACCGGGGAGCTGTTTTTT.

There are many counts of this clonotype. The gene calls are TRBV4-2 and TRBJ1-2, with D unclear. Germline loops: CDR1 LGHNA, CDR2 YNFKEQ. The CDR3 covers 14 residues. V lost 2 bases to trimming and J lost 0 bases, with 7 bases between them. CDR3 bases: TGTGCCAGCAGCCAACCAGAAACTAACTATGGCTACACCTTC. Residues: CASSQPETNYGYTF.